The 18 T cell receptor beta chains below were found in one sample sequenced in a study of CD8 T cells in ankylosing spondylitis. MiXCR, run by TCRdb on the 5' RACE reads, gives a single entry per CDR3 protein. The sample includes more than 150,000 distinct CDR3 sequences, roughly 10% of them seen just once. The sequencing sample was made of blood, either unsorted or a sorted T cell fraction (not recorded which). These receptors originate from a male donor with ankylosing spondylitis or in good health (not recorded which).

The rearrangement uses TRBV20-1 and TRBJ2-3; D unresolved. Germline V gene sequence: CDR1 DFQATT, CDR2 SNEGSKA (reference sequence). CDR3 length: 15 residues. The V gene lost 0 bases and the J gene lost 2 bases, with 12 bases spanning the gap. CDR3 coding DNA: TGCAGTGCTAGAGATCTCGCGCCTCTCACAGATACGCAGTATTTT. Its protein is CSARDLAPLTDTQYF.

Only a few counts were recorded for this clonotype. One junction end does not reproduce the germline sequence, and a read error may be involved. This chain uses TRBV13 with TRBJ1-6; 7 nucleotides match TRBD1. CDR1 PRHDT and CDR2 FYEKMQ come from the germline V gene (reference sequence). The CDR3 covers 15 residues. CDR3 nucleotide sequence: TGTGCCAGCAGCTTAGCTGGGACAGTAAATTCGCCCCTCCACTTT. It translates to CASSLAGTVNSPLHF. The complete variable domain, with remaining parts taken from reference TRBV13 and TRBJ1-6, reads AAGVIQSPRHLIKEKRETATLKCYPIPRHDTVYWYQQGPGQDPQFLISFYEKMQSDKGSIPDRFSAQQFSDYHSELNMSSLELGDSALYFCASSLAGTVNSPLHFGNGTRLTVT.

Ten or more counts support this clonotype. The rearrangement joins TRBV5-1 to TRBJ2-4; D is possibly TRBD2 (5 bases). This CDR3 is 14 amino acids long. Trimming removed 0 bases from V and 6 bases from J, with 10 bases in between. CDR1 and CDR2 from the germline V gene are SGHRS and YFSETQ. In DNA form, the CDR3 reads TGCGCCAGCAGCTTGGGGGCAGGAGGAAACATTCAGTACTTC. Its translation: CASSLGAGGNIQYF.

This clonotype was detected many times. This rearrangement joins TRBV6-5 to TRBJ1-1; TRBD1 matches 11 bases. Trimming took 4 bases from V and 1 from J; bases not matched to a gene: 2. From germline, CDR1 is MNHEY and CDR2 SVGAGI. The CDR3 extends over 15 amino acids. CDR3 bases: TGTGCCAGCAGTTCCGGGACAGGGGGGAACACTGAAGCTTTCTTT. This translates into CASSSGTGGNTEAFF.

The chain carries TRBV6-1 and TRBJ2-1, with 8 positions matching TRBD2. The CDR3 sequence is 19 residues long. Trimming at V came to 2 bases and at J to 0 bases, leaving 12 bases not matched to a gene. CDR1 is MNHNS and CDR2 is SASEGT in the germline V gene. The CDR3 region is CASSEYSDPGTSSYNEQFF. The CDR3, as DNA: TGTGCCAGCAGTGAATACTCCGACCCAGGGACTAGCTCCTACAATGAGCAGTTCTTC.

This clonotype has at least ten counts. The DNA of the CDR3 is TGCAGTGCTAGAGATCCCGAGAACGAGCAGTACTTC. This gives the protein CSARDPENEQYF. This rearrangement joins TRBV20-1 to TRBJ2-7; D is ambiguous. This CDR3 is built from 12 residues. The V end was cut by 0 bases, the J end by 5 bases, with 8 bases between. Germline loops: CDR1 DFQATT, CDR2 SNEGSKA (reference sequence).

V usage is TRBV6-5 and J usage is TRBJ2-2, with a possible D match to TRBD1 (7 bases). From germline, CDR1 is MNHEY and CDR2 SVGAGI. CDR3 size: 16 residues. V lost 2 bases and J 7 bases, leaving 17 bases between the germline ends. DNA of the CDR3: TGTGCCAGCAGTTACGAGTCGACAGGGACTGGCGGGGAGCTGTTTTTT. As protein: CASSYESTGTGGELFF.

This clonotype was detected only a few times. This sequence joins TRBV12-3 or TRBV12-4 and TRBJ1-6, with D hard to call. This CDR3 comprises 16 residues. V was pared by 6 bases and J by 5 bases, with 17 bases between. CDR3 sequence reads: CASRREKGPDNSPLHF. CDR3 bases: TGTGCCAGCAGAAGGGAAAAGGGCCCGGATAATTCACCCCTCCACTTT.

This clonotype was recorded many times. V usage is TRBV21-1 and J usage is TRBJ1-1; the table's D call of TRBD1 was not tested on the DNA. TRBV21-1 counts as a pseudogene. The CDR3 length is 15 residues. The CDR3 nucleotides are TGTGCCAGCAGCCACAGGGGGCTCATGAGAACTGAAGCTTTCTTT. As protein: CASSHRGLMRTEAFF.

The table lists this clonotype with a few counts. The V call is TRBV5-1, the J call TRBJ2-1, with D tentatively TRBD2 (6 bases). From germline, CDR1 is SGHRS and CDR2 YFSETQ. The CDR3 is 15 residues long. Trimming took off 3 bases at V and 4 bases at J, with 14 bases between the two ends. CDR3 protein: CASSSAGGEYNEQFF. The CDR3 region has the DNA TGCGCCAGCAGCTCAGCCGGAGGGGAATACAATGAGCAGTTCTTC.

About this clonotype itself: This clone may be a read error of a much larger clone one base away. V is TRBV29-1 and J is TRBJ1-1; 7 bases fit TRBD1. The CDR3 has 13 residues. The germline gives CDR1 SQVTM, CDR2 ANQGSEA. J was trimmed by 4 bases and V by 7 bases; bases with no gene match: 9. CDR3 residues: CSAKTGFGTEAFF. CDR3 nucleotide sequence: TGCAGCGCGAAGACAGGGTTTGGCACTGAAGCTTTCTTT.

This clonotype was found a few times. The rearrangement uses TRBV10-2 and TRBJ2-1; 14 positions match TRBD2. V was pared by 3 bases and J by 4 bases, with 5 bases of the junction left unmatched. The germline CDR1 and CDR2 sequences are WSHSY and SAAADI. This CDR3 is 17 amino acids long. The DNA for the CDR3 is TGCGCCAGCAGTGACCTTGGGACTAGCGGGGGATACAATGAGCAGTTCTTC. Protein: CASSDLGTSGGYNEQFF.

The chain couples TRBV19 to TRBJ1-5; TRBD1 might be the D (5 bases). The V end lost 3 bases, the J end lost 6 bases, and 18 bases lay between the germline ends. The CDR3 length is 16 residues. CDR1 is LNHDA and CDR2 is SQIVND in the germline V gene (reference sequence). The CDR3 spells CASSIGLGARTQPQHF. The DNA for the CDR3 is TGTGCCAGTAGTATTGGGTTAGGGGCAAGAACTCAGCCCCAGCATTTT.

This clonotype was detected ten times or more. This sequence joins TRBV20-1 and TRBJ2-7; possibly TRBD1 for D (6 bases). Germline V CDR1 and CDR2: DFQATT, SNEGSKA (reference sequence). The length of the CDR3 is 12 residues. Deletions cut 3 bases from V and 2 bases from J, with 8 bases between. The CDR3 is CSARTGPYEQYF. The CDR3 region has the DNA TGCAGTGCTAGGACAGGTCCCTACGAGCAGTACTTC.

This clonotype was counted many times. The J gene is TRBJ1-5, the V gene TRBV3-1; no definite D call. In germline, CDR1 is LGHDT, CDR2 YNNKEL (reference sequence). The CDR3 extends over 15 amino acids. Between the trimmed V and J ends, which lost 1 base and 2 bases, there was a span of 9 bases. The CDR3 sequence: CASSQGGGGNQPQHF. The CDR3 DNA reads TGTGCCAGCAGCCAAGGGGGTGGGGGCAATCAGCCCCAGCATTTT.

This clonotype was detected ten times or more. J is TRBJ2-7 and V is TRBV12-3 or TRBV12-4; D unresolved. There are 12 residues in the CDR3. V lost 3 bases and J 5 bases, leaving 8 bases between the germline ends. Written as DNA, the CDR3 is TGTGCCAGCAGTTTGGGCAGGAACGAGCAGTACTTC. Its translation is CASSLGRNEQYF.

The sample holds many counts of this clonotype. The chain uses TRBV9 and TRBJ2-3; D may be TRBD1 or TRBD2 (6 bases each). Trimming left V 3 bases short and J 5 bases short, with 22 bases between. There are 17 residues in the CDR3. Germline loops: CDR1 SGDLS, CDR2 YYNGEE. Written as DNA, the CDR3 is TGTGCCAGCAGCGCTTCCAGGGGAGGTACAACGCTAGATACGCAGTATTTT. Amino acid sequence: CASSASRGGTTLDTQYF.

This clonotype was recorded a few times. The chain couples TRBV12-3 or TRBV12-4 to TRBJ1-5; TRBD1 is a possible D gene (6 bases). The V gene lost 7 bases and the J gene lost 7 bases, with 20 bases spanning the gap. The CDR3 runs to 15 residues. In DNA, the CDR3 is TGTGCCAGCAACAATAAGGGGCAGGGGCGGCAGCCCCAGCATTTT. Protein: CASNNKGQGRQPQHF.